This T cell receptor beta chain was obtained from a study of blood T cells in healthy people across ages. Study-level points and caveats: The fall in TCR beta diversity per million T cells was roughly linear with age.

There are many counts of this clonotype. What it binds is unknown. Primers used in a second PCR of roughly 6 to 12 cycles were a sample-barcoded 5' primer and a J-beta primer mix. Each cDNA was tagged by a template-switch adaptor containing 12 random nucleotides. TCRdb reanalysed the 5' RACE reads using MiXCR and keeps one entry per CDR3 protein. Counted here are 1.5 million to 2 million distinct CDR3 sequences, approximately 30% occurring once; the ten biggest clones make up 7.7%. V was shortened by 0 bases and J by 0 bases, with 3 bases between the two germline ends. In germline, CDR1 is MDHEN, CDR2 SYDVKM. The CDR3 loop spans 13 amino acids. The donors, aged about 6 to 100, were healthy Caucasians from Russia. Peripheral blood from each donor was collected in a volume of approximately 9.2 milliliters.

This chain uses TRBV28 with TRBJ2-7; D gene unclear. Sequenced sample: blood. This receptor was taken from a woman younger than 45 in good health. CDR3 loop: CASSLWPSYEQYF. The CDR3 nucleotides are TGTGCCAGCAGTTTATGGCCCTCCTACGAGCAGTACTTC.